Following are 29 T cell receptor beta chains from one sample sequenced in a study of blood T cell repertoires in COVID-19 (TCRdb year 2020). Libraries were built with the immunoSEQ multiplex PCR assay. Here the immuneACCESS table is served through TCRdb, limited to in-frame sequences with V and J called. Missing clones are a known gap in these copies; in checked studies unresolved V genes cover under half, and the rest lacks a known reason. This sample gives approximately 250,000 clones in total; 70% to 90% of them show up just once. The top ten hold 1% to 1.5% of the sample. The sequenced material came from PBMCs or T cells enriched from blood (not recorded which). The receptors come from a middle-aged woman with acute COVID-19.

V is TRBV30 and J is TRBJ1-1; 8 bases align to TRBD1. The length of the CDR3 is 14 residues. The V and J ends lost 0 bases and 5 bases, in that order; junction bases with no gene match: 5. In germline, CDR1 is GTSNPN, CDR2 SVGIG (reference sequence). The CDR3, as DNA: TGTGCCTGGAGTGTTTCTAACAGGGGGACTGAAGCTTTCTTT. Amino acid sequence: CAWSVSNRGTEAFF. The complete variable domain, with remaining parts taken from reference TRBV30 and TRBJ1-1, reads SQTIHQWPATLVQPVGSPLSLECTVEGTSNPNLYWYRQAAGRGLQLLFYSVGIGQISSEVPQNLSASRPQDRQFILSSKKLLLSDSGFYLCAWSVSNRGTEAFFGQGTRLTVV.

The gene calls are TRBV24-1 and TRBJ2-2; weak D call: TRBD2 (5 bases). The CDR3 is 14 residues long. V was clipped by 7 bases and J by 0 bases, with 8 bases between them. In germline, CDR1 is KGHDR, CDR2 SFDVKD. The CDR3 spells CATRGSSNTGELFF. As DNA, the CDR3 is TGTGCCACCAGGGGGAGCTCGAACACCGGGGAGCTGTTTTTT.

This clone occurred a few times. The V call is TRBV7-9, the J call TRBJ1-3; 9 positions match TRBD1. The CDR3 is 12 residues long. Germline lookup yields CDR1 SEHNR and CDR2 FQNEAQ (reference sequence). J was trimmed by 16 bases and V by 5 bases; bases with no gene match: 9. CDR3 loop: CASSPQDRGLYF. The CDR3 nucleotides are TGTGCCAGCAGCCCGCAGGACAGGGGCCTTTATTTT.

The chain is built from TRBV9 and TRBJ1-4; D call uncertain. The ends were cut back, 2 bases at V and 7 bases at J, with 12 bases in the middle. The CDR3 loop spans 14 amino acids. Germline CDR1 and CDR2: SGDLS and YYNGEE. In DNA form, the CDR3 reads TGTGCCAGCAGCGTGACTGAGAGGGCTGAAAAACTGTTTTTT. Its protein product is CASSVTERAEKLFF.

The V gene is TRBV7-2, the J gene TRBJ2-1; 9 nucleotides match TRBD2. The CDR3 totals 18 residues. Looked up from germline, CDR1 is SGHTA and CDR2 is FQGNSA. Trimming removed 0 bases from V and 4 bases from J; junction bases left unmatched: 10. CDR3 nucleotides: TGTGCCAGCAGCTTAGCGCTGGATAGCGGGAGTGCTTACAATGAGCAGTTCTTC. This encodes CASSLALDSGSAYNEQFF.

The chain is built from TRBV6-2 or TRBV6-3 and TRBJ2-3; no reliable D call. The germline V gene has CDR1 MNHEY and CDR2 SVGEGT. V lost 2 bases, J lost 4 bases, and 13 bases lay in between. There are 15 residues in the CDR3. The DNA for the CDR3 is TGTGCCAGCAGTTACCTAGGATCCTGGGCAGATACGCAGTATTTT. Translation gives CASSYLGSWADTQYF.

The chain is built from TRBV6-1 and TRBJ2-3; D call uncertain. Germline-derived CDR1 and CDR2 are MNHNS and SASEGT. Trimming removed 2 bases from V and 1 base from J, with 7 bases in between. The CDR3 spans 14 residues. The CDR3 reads CASSELLGTDTQYF. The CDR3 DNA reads TGTGCCAGCAGTGAACTCCTCGGCACAGATACGCAGTATTTT.

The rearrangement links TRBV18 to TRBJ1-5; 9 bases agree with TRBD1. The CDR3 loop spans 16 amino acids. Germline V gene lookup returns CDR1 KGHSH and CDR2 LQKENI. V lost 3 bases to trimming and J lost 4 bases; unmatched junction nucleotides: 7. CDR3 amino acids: CASSPNPGQGNQPQHF. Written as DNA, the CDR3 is TGTGCCAGCTCACCGAACCCGGGACAGGGTAATCAGCCCCAGCATTTT.

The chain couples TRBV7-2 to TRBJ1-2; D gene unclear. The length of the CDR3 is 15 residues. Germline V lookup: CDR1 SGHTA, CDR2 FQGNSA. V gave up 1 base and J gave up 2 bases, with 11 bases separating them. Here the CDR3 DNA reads TGTGCCAGCAGCTTAGATTTTCGGGGAAACTATGGCTACACCTTC. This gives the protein CASSLDFRGNYGYTF.

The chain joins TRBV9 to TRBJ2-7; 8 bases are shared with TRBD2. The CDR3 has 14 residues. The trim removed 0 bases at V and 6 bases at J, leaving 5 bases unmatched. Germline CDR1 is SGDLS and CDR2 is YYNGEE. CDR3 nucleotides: TGTGCCAGCAGCGTAGGAGCGGGAGTCTCCGAGCAGTACTTC. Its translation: CASSVGAGVSEQYF.

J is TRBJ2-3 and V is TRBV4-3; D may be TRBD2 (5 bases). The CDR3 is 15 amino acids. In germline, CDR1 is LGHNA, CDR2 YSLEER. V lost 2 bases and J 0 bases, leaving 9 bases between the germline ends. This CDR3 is CASSQQRSSTDTQYF. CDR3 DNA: TGCGCCAGCAGCCAACAGCGGTCTAGCACAGATACGCAGTATTTT.

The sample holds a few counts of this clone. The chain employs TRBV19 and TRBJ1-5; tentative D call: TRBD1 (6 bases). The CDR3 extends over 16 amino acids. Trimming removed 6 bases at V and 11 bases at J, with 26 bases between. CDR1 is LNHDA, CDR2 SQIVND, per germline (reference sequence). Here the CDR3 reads CASSPPPGQGLVAQHF. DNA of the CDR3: TGTGCCAGTAGCCCACCGCCTGGGCAGGGGCTTGTAGCCCAGCATTTT. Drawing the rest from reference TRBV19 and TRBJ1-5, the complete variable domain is DGGITQSPKYLFRKEGQNVTLSCEQNLNHDAMYWYRQDPGQGLRLIYYSQIVNDFQKGDIAEGYSVSREKKESFPLTVTSAQKNPTAFYLCASSPPPGQGLVAQHFGDGTRLSIL.

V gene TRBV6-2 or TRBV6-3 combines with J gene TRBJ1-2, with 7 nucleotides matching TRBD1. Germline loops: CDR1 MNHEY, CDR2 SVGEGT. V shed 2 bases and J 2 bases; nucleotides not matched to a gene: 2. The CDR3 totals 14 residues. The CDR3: CASSYGDRNYGYTF. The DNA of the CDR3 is TGTGCCAGCAGTTACGGGGACAGAAACTATGGCTACACCTTC.

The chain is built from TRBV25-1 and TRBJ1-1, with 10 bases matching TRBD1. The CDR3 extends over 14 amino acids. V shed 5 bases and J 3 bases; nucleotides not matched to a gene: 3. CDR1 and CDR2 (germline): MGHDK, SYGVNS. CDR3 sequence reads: CASSKDRGDTEAFF. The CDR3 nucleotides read TGTGCCAGCAGTAAGGACAGGGGGGACACTGAAGCTTTCTTT.

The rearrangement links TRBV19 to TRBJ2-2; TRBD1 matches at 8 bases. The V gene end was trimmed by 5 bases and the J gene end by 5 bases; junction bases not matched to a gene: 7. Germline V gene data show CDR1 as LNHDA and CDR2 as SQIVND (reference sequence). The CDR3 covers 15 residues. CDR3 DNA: TGTGCCAGTAGTGCGAGACAGGGGATGACCGGGGAGCTGTTTTTT. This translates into CASSARQGMTGELFF.

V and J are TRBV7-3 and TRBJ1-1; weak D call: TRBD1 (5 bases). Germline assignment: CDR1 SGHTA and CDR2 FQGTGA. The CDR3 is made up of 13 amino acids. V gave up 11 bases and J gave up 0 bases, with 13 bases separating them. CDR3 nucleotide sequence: TGTGCCTGCGGGGCACCTTTGAACACTGAAGCTTTCTTT. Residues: CACGAPLNTEAFF.

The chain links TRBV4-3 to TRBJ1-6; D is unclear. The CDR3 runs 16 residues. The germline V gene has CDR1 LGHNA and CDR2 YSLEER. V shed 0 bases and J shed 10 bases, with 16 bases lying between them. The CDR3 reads CASSQDSGRLGSPLHF. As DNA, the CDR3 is TGCGCCAGCAGCCAAGATAGCGGCAGGCTTGGATCACCCCTCCACTTT.

The CDR3 bases are TGTGCCAGCAGCCCCGCGGGGGTCCCTGGAAACACCATATATTTT. Protein sequence: CASSPAGVPGNTIYF. The chain has TRBV28 and TRBJ1-3; TRBD1 might be the D (5 bases). V lost 6 bases and J 2 bases, leaving 14 bases between the germline ends. CDR3 size: 15 residues. Germline CDR1 MDHEN, CDR2 SYDVKM.

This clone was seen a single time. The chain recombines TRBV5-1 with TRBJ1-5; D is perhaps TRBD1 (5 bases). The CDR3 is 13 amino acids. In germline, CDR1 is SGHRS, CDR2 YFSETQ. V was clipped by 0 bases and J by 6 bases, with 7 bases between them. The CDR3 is CASSLDGGQPQHF. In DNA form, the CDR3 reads TGCGCCAGCAGCTTGGACGGGGGTCAGCCCCAGCATTTT.

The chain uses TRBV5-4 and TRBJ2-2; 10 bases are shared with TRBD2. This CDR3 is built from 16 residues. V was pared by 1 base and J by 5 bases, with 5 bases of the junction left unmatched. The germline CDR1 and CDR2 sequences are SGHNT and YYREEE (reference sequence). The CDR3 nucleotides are TGTGCCAGCAGCTTGATAGCGGGAGGTGTTACCGGGGAGCTGTTTTTT. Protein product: CASSLIAGGVTGELFF.

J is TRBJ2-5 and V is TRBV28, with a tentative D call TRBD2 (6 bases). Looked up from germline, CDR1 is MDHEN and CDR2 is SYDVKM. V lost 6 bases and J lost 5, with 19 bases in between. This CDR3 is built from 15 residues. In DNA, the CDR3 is TGTGCCAGCAGACAACCGGGACTCCAAGGGGAGACCCAGTACTTC. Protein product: CASRQPGLQGETQYF.

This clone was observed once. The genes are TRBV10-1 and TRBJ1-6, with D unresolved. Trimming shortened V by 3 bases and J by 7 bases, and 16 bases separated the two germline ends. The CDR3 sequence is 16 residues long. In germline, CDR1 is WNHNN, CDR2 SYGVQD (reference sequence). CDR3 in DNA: TGCGCCAGCAGTGATCTAACGGGAGCCTCAAATTCACCCCTCCACTTT. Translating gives CASSDLTGASNSPLHF.

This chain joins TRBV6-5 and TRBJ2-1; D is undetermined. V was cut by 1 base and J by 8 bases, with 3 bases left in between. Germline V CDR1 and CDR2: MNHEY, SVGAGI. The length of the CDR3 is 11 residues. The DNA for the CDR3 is TGTGCCAGCAGTTACTTAGATGAGCAGTTCTTC. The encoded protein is CASSYLDEQFF.

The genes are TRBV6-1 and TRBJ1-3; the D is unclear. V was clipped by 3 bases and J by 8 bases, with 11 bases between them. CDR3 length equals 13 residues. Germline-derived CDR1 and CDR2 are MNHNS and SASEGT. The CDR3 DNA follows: TGTGCCAGCAGTGATTCTCGGGAGGACACCATATATTTT. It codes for CASSDSREDTIYF.

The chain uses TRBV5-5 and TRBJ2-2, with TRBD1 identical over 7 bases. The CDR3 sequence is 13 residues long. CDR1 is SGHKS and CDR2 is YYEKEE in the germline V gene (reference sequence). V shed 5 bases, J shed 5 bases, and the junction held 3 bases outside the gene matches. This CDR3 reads CASSLQGTGELFF. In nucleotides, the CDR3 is TGTGCCAGCAGTCTACAGGGGACCGGGGAGCTGTTTTTT.

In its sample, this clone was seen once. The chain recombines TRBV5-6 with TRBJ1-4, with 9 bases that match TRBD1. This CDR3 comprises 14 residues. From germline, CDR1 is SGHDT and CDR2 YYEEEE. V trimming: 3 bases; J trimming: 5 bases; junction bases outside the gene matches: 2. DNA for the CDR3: TGTGCCAGCAGCTACGGGACAGGGAATGAAAAACTGTTTTTT. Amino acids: CASSYGTGNEKLFF.

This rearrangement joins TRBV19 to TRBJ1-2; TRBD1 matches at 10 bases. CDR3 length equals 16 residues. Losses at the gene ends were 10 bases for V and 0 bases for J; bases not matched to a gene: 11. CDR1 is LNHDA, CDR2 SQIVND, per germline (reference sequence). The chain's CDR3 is CATSTGGRGTNYGYTF. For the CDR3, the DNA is TGTGCCACCTCGACAGGGGGCCGTGGGACTAACTATGGCTACACCTTC.

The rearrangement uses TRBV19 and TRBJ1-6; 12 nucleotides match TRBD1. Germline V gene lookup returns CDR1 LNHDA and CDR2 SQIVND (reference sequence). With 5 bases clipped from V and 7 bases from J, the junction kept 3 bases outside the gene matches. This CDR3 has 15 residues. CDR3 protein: CASSFGTGGNSPLHF. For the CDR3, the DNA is TGTGCCAGTAGTTTCGGGACAGGGGGCAATTCACCCCTCCACTTT.

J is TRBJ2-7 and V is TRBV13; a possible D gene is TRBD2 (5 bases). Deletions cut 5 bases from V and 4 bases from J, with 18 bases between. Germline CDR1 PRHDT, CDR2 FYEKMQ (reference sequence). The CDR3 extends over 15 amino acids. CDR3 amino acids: CASSRREGELYEQYF. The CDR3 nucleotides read TGTGCCAGCAGCCGGCGAGAGGGAGAACTGTACGAGCAGTACTTC.